This T cell receptor (beta chain) was sequenced during a study of CD8 T cells in Susac syndrome. Sequencing of TCR beta was performed on blood CD8+ and CD4+ T cells. The CDR3 runs to 15 residues. Germline values: CDR1 KGHSH, CDR2 LQKENI. The ends were cut back, 0 bases at V and 5 bases at J, with 13 bases in the middle. Reverse transcription of roughly 0.45 to 1 ug RNA was carried out with random hexamers. Each CDR3 protein is one row after TCRdb ran MiXCR on the immunoSEQ multiplex PCR reads. The table lists some 250,000 distinct CDR3 sequences, around 96% of them singletons, with under 0.12% in the top ten. This clonotype showed up just once.

The rearrangement uses TRBV18 and TRBJ2-5; D assignment may be TRBD1 or TRBD2 (6 bases each). Sequenced material: CD4+ T cells from PBMCs. The receptor was derived from a human donor with Susac syndrome. CDR3 residues: CASSPPRGAGETQYF. The CDR3 nucleotides read TGTGCCAGCTCACCACCCAGGGGAGCGGGTGAGACCCAGTACTTC. Looking up the rest from reference TRBV18 and TRBJ2-5 gives the full variable domain: NAGVMQNPRHLVRRRGQEARLRCSPMKGHSHVYWYRQLPEEGLKFMVYLQKENIIDESGMPKERFSAEFPKEGPSILRIQQVVRGDSAAYFCASSPPRGAGETQYFGPGTRLLVL.